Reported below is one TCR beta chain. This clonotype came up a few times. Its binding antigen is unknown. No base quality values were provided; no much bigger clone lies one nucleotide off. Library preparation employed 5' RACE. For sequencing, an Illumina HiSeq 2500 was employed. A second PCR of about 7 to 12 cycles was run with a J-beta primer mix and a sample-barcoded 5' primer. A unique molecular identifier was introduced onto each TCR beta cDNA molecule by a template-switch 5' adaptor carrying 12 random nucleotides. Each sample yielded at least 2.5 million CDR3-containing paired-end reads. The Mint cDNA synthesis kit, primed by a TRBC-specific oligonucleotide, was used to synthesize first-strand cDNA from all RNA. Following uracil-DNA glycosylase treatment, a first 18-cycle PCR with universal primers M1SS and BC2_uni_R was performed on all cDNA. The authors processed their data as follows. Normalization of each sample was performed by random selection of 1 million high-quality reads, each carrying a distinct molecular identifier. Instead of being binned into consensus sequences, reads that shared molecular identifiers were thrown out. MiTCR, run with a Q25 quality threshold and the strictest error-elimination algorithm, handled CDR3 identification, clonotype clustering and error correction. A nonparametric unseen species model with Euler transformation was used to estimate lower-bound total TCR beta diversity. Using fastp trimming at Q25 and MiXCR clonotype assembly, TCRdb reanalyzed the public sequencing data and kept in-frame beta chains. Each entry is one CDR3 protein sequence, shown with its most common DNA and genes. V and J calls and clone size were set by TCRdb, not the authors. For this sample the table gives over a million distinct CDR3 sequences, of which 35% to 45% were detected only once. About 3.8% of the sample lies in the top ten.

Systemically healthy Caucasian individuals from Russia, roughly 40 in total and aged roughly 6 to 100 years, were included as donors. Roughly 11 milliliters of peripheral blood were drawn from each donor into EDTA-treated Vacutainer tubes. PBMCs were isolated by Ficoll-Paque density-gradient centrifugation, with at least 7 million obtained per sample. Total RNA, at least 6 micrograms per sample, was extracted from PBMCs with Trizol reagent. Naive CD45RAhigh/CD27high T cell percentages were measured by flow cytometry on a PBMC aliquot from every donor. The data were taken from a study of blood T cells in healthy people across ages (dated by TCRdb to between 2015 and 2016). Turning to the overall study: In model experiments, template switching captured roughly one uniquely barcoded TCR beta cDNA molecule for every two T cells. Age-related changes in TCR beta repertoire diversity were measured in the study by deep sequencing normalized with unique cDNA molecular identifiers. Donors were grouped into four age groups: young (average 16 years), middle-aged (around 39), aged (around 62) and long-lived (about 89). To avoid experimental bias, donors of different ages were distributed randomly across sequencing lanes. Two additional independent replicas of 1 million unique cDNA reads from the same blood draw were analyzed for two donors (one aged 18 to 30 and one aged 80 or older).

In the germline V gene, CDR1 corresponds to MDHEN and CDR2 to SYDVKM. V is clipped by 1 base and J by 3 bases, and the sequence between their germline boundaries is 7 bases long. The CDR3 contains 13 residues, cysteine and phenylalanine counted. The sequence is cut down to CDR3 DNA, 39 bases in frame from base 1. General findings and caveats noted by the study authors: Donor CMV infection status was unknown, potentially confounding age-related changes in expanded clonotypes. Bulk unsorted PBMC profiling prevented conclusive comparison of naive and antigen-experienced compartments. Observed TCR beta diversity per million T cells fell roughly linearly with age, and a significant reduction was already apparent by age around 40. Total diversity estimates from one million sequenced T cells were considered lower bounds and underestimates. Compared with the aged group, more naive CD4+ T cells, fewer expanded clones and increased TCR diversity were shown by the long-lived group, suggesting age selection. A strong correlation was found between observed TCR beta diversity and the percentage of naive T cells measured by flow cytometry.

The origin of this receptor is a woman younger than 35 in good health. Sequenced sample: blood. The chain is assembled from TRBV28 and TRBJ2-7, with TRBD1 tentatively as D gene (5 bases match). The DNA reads TGTGCCAGCAGTTTATACAGGTTCTACGAGCAGTACTTC. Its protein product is CASSLYRFYEQYF.